The 6 T cell receptor beta chains presented below share a single source sample, sequenced in a study of identical twins. TCRdb passed the 5' RACE reads through MiXCR, listing each CDR3 protein once. The sample consists of about 220,000 distinct CDR3 sequences, over 5.5% of them appearing once. This sample was shared with a second study, whose subject was T cells expressing NK-cell markers.

The sequencing sample was made of CD8+ T cells sorted from blood. The source is a woman aged 18-30 years in good health.

This clonotype was seen repeatedly, ten times or more. V gene TRBV7-9 combines with J gene TRBJ1-5, with D possibly being TRBD1 (5 bases). Germline loops: CDR1 SEHNR, CDR2 FQNEAQ (reference sequence). Trimming cost V 5 bases and J 6 bases, with 8 bases left between them. This CDR3 has 12 residues. Here the CDR3 reads CASSDGGQPQHF. The CDR3 DNA reads as TGTGCCAGCAGCGACGGGGGTCAGCCCCAGCATTTT.

The genes are TRBV12-3 or TRBV12-4 and TRBJ1-2, with a tentative D call TRBD1 (6 bases). The CDR3 is made up of 15 amino acids. The V end was cut by 5 bases, the J end by 4 bases, with 17 bases between. The CDR3 DNA reads TGTGCCAGCAGTAGAGGGACCCGGGACATCTATGGCTACACCTTC. This sequence encodes CASSRGTRDIYGYTF.

This clonotype appeared a few times. The chain recombines TRBV11-2 with TRBJ2-7; D might be TRBD1 (6 bases). CDR1 and CDR2 from the germline V gene are SGHAT and FQNNGV. The CDR3 spans 15 residues. Trimming stripped 0 bases from V and 0 bases from J, with 9 bases between. The CDR3 DNA is TGTGCCAGCAGCTTAGACAGACAGGACTCCTACGAGCAGTACTTC. It translates to CASSLDRQDSYEQYF.

Only a few counts were recorded for this clonotype. This chain joins TRBV21-1 and TRBJ2-7. TRBV21-1 is recorded as a pseudogene. This CDR3 is built from 8 residues. CDR3 sequence reads: CASSKKDV. Here the CDR3 DNA reads TGTGCCAGCAGCAAAAAGGATGTC.

This clonotype was picked up a small number of times. The chain couples TRBV12-3 or TRBV12-4 to TRBJ1-2, with D possibly matching TRBD1 (5 bases). V was clipped by 4 bases and J by 8 bases, with 17 bases between them. The CDR3 is 14 amino acids. CDR3 sequence reads: CASSYGTRAKGYTF. The CDR3 nucleotides are TGTGCCAGCAGTTACGGGACGCGCGCAAAGGGCTACACCTTC.

This chain uses TRBV19 with TRBJ2-1, with D possibly matching TRBD2 (5 bases). CDR3 length equals 14 residues. Germline V lookup: CDR1 LNHDA, CDR2 SQIVND (reference sequence). The V and J ends lost 9 bases and 7 bases respectively, with 19 bases between them. The CDR3 DNA follows: TGTGCCAGCGGTGAGCGGAGCCCGGAAAATGAGCAGTTCTTC. Its protein is CASGERSPENEQFF.